This T cell receptor (beta chain) was profiled in a study of control samples from healthy donors and cancer patients. The assay was immunoSEQ multiplex PCR, and TCRdb's table has in-frame clones only and misses some. The repertoire includes 120,000 or so clones, 80% to 95% of them detected once, and 6% to 8% sits in the top ten. Germline assignment: CDR1 MNHEY and CDR2 SMNVEV (reference sequence). The CDR3 runs 16 residues. V lost 1 base to trimming and J lost 1 base; unmatched junction nucleotides: 4. The V call is TRBV27, the J call TRBJ2-1; 7 bases align to TRBD2. The sequenced material came from blood. The TCR comes from a woman younger than 30 in good health. The chain's CDR3 is CASSLLAGDSYNEQFF. The CDR3 DNA reads as TGTGCCAGCAGTTTATTGGCGGGGGATTCCTACAATGAGCAGTTCTTC.